A single sample is the source of the 22 T cell receptor beta chains below, sequenced in a study of blood T cell repertoires in COVID-19 (dated by TCRdb to 2020 to 2021). To prepare the library, the immunoSEQ multiplex PCR assay was applied. What TCRdb holds here is the immuneACCESS table cut down to in-frame rearrangements. Part of the clones is not present; checked against another copy, under half of the missing clones reflect an unresolved V gene, and the others are unexplained. The sample data list roughly 160,000 clones, and about 80% of these were observed just once. The leading ten clones occupy nearly 3.5% of the sample. The sequenced sample was PBMCs or T cells enriched from blood (not recorded which). Receptor source: an older woman who had recovered from COVID-19.

Concerning this clone itself: The germline gene is not matched at one end of the junction; a read error may be the cause. The V and J genes are TRBV20-1 and TRBJ1-1; D possibly corresponds to TRBD1 (6 bases). The germline gives CDR1 DFQATT, CDR2 SNEGSKA (reference sequence). CDR3 length equals 11 residues. The CDR3 region has the DNA TGCAGTGCTTTGGATCCTTACAGGGTAATCTTT. Protein product: CSALDPYRVIF.

The chain employs TRBV5-4 and TRBJ2-2, with a possible D match to TRBD2 (6 bases). CDR3 length: 14 residues. Germline lookup yields CDR1 SGHNT and CDR2 YYREEE (reference sequence). V was pared by 5 bases and J by 6 bases, with 14 bases between. CDR3 nucleotide sequence: TGTGCCAGCAGTTTTAGCGGAGGCCCCGGGGAGCTGTTTTTT. Its protein is CASSFSGGPGELFF.

This clone has only one observation. The chain links TRBV12-5 to TRBJ1-3; no clear D gene. Germline CDR1 reads LGHNT; CDR2 reads FRNRAP. The CDR3 length is 15 residues. V shed 5 bases and J shed 0 bases, with 11 bases lying between them. In DNA form, the CDR3 reads TGTGCTAGTGGTCCGCAAAAGAGCTCTGGAAACACCATATATTTT. As protein: CASGPQKSSGNTIYF.

The chain employs TRBV3-1 (or the pseudogene TRBV3-2) and TRBJ2-4; 8 bases are shared with TRBD1. Germline CDR1 reads LGHDT; CDR2 reads YNNKEL (reference sequence). This CDR3 comprises 15 residues. J lost 9 bases, V lost 0 bases, and 7 bases had no gene match. The DNA of the CDR3 is TGTGCCAGCAGCCAAGATTATGGACAGGGCGGCATTCAGTACTTC. Translation gives CASSQDYGQGGIQYF.

V is TRBV3-1 (or the pseudogene TRBV3-2) and J is TRBJ1-2; 7 bases are shared with TRBD1. V shed 4 bases and J 2 bases; nucleotides not matched to a gene: 4. CDR3 length: 14 residues. Germline loops: CDR1 LGHDT, CDR2 YNNKEL (reference sequence). The CDR3 DNA reads TGTGCCAGCAGCCCGTCGGGACAGAACTATGGCTACACCTTC. This sequence encodes CASSPSGQNYGYTF.

With regard to this clone: A read error may account for a junction end that differs from germline. The rearrangement links TRBV13 to TRBJ1-1, with 7 bases fitting TRBD1. The V gene's germline CDR1 is PRHDT and CDR2 FYEKMQ (reference sequence). The CDR3 spans 16 residues. The CDR3 spells CASSLAGTVRNTEAFF. Written as DNA, the CDR3 is TGTGCCAGCAGTTTAGCTGGGACAGTTAGGAACACTGAAGCTTTCTTT.

The chain has TRBV29-1 and TRBJ2-3, with D possibly TRBD2 on 5 matching bases. V lost 7 bases and J lost 2, with 10 bases in between. This CDR3 region has 12 residues. Per germline, CDR1 SQVTM and CDR2 ANQGSEA. The CDR3 loop is CSEMDSTDTQYF. DNA for the CDR3: TGCAGCGAAATGGACTCCACAGATACGCAGTATTTT.

The CDR3 reads CSASLSRGGPLSSTDTQYF. CDR3 in DNA: TGCAGTGCTAGTCTCTCGCGGGGGGGCCCTTTGTCTAGCACAGATACGCAGTATTTT. The chain couples TRBV20-1 to TRBJ2-3; 9 nucleotides align to TRBD2. V lost 3 bases to trimming and J lost 0 bases; unmatched junction nucleotides: 16. The CDR3 consists of 19 residues. Germline CDR1 and CDR2: DFQATT and SNEGSKA (reference sequence).

This clone occurred once. This sequence joins TRBV6-1 and TRBJ1-2; 7 nucleotides line up with TRBD1. Germline trimming cut 2 bases from V and 4 bases from J; bases unmatched to any gene: 7. Germline lookup yields CDR1 MNHNS and CDR2 SASEGT. This CDR3 is built from 15 residues. In DNA form, the CDR3 reads TGTGCCAGCAGTGAACCCGGACAGGCCCTCTATGGCTACACCTTC. The encoded protein is CASSEPGQALYGYTF.

The chain recombines TRBV5-5 with TRBJ1-3, with D possibly being TRBD1 (6 bases). Germline-derived CDR1 and CDR2 are SGHKS and YYEKEE (reference sequence). The CDR3 has 15 residues. Deletions cut 2 bases from V and 0 bases from J, with 9 bases between. The CDR3 DNA is TGTGCCAGCAGCTTTTCAGGGGCCTCTGGAAACACCATATATTTT. Its translation is CASSFSGASGNTIYF.

This chain joins TRBV5-1 and TRBJ2-1; 7 nucleotides align to TRBD2. The CDR3 has 16 residues. The ends lost 1 base at V and 3 bases at J; junction bases unmatched: 7. Germline V CDR1 and CDR2: SGHRS, YFSETQ. CDR3 DNA: TGCGCCAGCAGCTTGCGTGGCGGGGGAGACTACAATGAGCAGTTCTTC. Its protein is CASSLRGGGDYNEQFF.

The chain is built from TRBV11-2 and TRBJ1-6; D is uncertain. Germline loops: CDR1 SGHAT, CDR2 FQNNGV. The CDR3 has 12 residues. Between the trimmed V and J ends, which lost 5 bases and 10 bases, there was a span of 9 bases. CDR3 in amino acids: CASSVGASPLHF. The CDR3, as DNA: TGTGCCAGCAGCGTCGGAGCATCACCCCTCCACTTT.

The V and J genes are TRBV2 and TRBJ2-2; TRBD2 aligns across 9 bases. The CDR3 has 14 residues. Looked up from germline, CDR1 is SNHLY and CDR2 is FYNNEI. With V trimmed by 8 bases and J by 0 bases, 1 base remained unmatched. As DNA, the CDR3 is TGTGCCAGCCAGCGGGGGGCGAACACCGGGGAGCTGTTTTTT. Translating it yields CASQRGANTGELFF.

This chain joins TRBV7-3 and TRBJ2-5; tentative D call: TRBD1 (5 bases). Trimming cost V 2 bases and J 9 bases, with 13 bases left between them. Germline loops: CDR1 SGHTA, CDR2 FQGTGA. There are 13 residues in the CDR3. The CDR3 DNA reads as TGTGCCAGCAGCTTAGGGCGGCAAGGGGCCCAGTACTTC. Translating it yields CASSLGRQGAQYF.

This chain links TRBV12-3 or TRBV12-4 with TRBJ1-1; D is undetermined. CDR3 size: 11 residues. Trimming cost V 6 bases and J 4 bases, with 6 bases left between them. CDR3 DNA: TGTGCCAGCAGCCCTATCACTGAAGCTTTCTTT. As protein: CASSPITEAFF.

The rearrangement links TRBV12-3 or TRBV12-4 to TRBJ2-7; a possible D gene is TRBD1 (5 bases). V lost 5 bases, J lost 4 bases, and 12 bases lay in between. This CDR3 spans 13 amino acids. The CDR3 here is CASSRAQGYEQYF. CDR3 coding DNA: TGTGCCAGCAGTAGGGCCCAGGGTTACGAGCAGTACTTC.

The rearrangement joins TRBV9 to TRBJ1-3; D is perhaps TRBD1 (6 bases). Trimming cost V 0 bases and J 2 bases, with 12 bases left between them. This CDR3 spans 16 amino acids. Germline lookup yields CDR1 SGDLS and CDR2 YYNGEE. Here the CDR3 DNA reads TGTGCCAGCAGCGTAGCCGGGGGGCAAACTGGAAACACCATATATTTT. Translation gives CASSVAGGQTGNTIYF.

This rearrangement joins TRBV7-8 to TRBJ1-5, with a tentative D call TRBD1 (5 bases). The V and J ends lost 3 bases and 1 base respectively, with 25 bases between them. Germline V CDR1 and CDR2: SGHVS, FQNEAQ. The CDR3 contains 20 residues. CDR3 loop: CASSFSPFSRARQSNQPQHF. CDR3 coding DNA: TGTGCCAGCAGCTTTAGTCCTTTCTCCCGGGCGAGACAGAGCAATCAGCCCCAGCATTTT.

The J gene is TRBJ2-5, the V gene TRBV3-1 (or the pseudogene TRBV3-2), with D uncertain. Germline assignment: CDR1 LGHDT and CDR2 YNNKEL (reference sequence). The CDR3 is 12 amino acids. V shed 7 bases and J shed 8 bases, with 14 bases lying between them. This CDR3 reads CASTPGLRTQYF. The DNA of the CDR3 is TGTGCCAGCACCCCCGGTTTGCGAACCCAGTACTTC.

V and J are TRBV18 and TRBJ2-7; a weak D match, TRBD2 (5 bases). Germline loops: CDR1 KGHSH, CDR2 LQKENI. The CDR3 covers 11 residues. V was clipped by 6 bases and J by 7 bases, with 10 bases between them. CDR3 sequence: CASSRGEEQYF. As DNA, the CDR3 is TGTGCCAGCTCGCGTGGGGAGGAGCAGTACTTC.

This clone was observed a few times. V usage is TRBV9 and J usage is TRBJ1-6; D is uncertain. Per germline, CDR1 SGDLS and CDR2 YYNGEE. This CDR3 has 12 amino acids. The V gene lost 5 bases and the J gene lost 6 bases, with 6 bases spanning the gap. The CDR3 DNA reads TGTGCCAGCAGTGCTACTAATTCACCCCTCCACTTT. Its protein product is CASSATNSPLHF.

V usage is TRBV14 and J usage is TRBJ1-2, with D unresolved. From germline, CDR1 is SGHDN and CDR2 FVKESK. This CDR3 has 15 amino acids. Trimming took 4 bases from V and 2 from J, leaving 14 bases between them. The CDR3 DNA reads as TGTGCCAGCAGCCCAGAACAGTTTTACAACTATGGCTACACCTTC. It encodes CASSPEQFYNYGYTF.